This T cell receptor (beta chain) was observed in a study of CD8 T cells in Susac syndrome. Negative isolation yielded CD4+ and CD8+ T cells, and FACS enriched TEMRA cells. The CDR3 runs to 14 residues. V lost 4 bases to trimming and J lost 4 bases; unmatched junction nucleotides: 5. Germline assignment: CDR1 SGDLS and CDR2 YYNGEE. When the RNA was reverse transcribed, random hexamers were used with an input of roughly 0.5 to 1 ug. TCRdb analysed the immunoSEQ multiplex PCR reads with MiXCR anew, one entry per CDR3 protein. The sample contains roughly 200,000 distinct CDR3 sequences, 95% of which appear only once.

The clonotype originates from a human donor with multiple sclerosis. The sequencing sample was made of CD4+ T cells from PBMCs. The V and J genes are TRBV9 and TRBJ1-2; 9 nucleotides match TRBD1. CDR3 sequence reads: CASSPGQGIYGYTF. CDR3 nucleotides: TGTGCCAGCAGCCCAGGACAGGGGATCTATGGCTACACCTTC.